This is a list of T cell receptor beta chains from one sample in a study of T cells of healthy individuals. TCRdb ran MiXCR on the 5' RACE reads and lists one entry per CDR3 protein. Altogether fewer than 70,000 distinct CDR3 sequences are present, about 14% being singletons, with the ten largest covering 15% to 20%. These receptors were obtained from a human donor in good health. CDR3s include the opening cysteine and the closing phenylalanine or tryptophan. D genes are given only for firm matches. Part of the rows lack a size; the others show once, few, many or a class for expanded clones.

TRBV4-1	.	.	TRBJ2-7	CASSHTQGLEQYF	TGCGCCAGCAGCCACACACAGGGTCTCGAGCAGTACTTC
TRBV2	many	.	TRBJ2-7	CASSEVPGDEQYF	TGTGCCAGCAGTGAAGTCCCCGGGGACGAGCAGTACTTC
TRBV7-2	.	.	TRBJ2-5	CASSLYSGQETQYF	TGTGCCAGCAGCTTATATAGTGGTCAAGAGACCCAGTACTTC
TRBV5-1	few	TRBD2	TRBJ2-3	CASSLMASGLDTQYF	TGCGCCAGCAGCTTGATGGCTAGCGGTCTAGATACGCAGTATTTT
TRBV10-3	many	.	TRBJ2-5	CAISARSGQETQYF	TGTGCCATCAGTGCTCGGAGTGGCCAAGAGACCCAGTACTTC
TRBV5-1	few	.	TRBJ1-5	CASSLGWGYNQPQHF	TGCGCCAGCAGCTTGGGGTGGGGCTACAATCAGCCCCAGCATTTT
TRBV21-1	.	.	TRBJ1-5	CASSKVRDSNQPQHF	TGTGCCAGCAGCAAAGTTAGGGACAGTAATCAGCCCCAGCATTTT
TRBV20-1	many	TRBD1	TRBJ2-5	CSARGQGGQETQYF	TGCAGTGCTAGGGGACAGGGTGGGCAAGAGACCCAGTACTTC
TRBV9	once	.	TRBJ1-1	CASSVVSGANTEAFF	TGTGCCAGCAGCGTAGTTTCCGGGGCGAACACTGAAGCTTTCTTT
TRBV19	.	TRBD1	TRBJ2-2	CASSQDRGYAGELFF	TGTGCCAGTTCTCAAGACAGGGGATACGCCGGGGAGCTGTTTTTT
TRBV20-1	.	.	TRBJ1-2	CSASDGNNYGYTF	TGCAGTGCTTCCGACGGAAATAACTATGGCTACACCTTC
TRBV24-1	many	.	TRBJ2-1	CATSDLQEQFF	TGTGCCACCAGTGATCTCCAAGAGCAGTTCTTC
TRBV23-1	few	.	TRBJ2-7	CASSRLLGPIFSYEQYF	TGCGCCAGCAGTCGACTTTTAGGGCCGATATTTTCCTACGAGCAGTACTTC
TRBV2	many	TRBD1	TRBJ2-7	CASSGDSYEQYF	TGTGCCAGCAGCGGGGACAGCTACGAGCAGTACTTC
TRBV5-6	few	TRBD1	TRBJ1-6	CASRYTGTGDNSPLHF	TGTGCCAGCAGGTATACCGGGACAGGCGATAATTCACCCCTCCACTTT
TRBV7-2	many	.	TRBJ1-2	CASSLATGFGYTF	TGTGCCAGCAGCTTAGCGACGGGCTTCGGCTACACCTTC
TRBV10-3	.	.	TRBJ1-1	CAISGSPPNTEAFF	TGTGCCATCAGTGGGTCCCCTCCGAACACTGAAGCTTTCTTT
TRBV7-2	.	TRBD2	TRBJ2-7	CASSLAGLAGTDF	TGTGCCAGCAGCTTAGCGGGACTAGCGGGGACTGACTTC
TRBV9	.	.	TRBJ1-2	CASSPGRGRGGGYTF	TGTGCCAGCAGCCCCGGAAGGGGCCGGGGAGGGGGCTACACCTTC
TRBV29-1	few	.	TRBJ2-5	CSVEAAPDGETQYF	TGCAGCGTTGAAGCGGCACCCGATGGGGAGACCCAGTACTTC
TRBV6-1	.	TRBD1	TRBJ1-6	CASSPQGAAYNSPLHF	TGTGCCAGCAGTCCACAGGGGGCGGCTTATAATTCACCCCTCCACTTT
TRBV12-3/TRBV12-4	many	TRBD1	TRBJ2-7	CASSLSWQGDSYEQYF	TGTGCCAGCAGTTTATCTTGGCAGGGGGACTCCTACGAGCAGTACTTC
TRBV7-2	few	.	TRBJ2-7	CASSLRGQPPEQYF	TGTGCCAGCAGCTTACGAGGGCAGCCACCCGAGCAGTACTTC
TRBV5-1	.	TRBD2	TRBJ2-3	CASSLLAGAERTDTQYF	TGCGCCAGCAGCTTACTAGCGGGGGCCGAGCGCACAGATACGCAGTATTTT
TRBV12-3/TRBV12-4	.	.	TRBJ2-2	CASSFTETGELFF	TGTGCCAGCAGTTTTACGGAGACCGGGGAGCTGTTTTTT
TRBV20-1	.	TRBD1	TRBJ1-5	CSATRQGRNQPQHF	TGCAGTGCTACCAGACAGGGGCGGAATCAGCCCCAGCATTTT
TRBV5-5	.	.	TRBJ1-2	CASSLGTDYGYTF	TGTGCCAGCAGCTTGGGGACAGACTATGGCTACACCTTC